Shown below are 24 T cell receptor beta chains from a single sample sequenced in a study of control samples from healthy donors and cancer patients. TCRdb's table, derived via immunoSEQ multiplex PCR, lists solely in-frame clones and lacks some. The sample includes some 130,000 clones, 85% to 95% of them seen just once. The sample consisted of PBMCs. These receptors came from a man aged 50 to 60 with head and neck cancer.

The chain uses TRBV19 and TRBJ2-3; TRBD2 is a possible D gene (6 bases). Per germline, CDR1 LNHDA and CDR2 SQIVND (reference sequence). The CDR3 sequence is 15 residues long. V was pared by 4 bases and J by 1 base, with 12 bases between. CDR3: CASSKAGLRTDTQYF. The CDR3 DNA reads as TGTGCCAGTAGTAAGGCAGGACTACGCACAGATACGCAGTATTTT.

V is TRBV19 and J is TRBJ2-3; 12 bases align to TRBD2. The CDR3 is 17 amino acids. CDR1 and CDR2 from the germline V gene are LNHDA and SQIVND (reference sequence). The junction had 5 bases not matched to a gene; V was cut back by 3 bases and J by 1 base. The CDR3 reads CASSISSGGAGTDTQYF. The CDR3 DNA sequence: TGTGCCAGTAGTATTTCTAGCGGGGGGGCTGGCACAGATACGCAGTATTTT.

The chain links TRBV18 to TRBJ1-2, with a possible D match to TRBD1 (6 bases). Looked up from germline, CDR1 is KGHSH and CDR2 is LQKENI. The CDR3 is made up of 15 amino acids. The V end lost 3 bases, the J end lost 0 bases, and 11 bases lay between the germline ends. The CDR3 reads CASSPAGDANYGYTF. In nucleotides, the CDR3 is TGTGCCAGCTCACCGGCAGGGGACGCTAACTATGGCTACACCTTC.

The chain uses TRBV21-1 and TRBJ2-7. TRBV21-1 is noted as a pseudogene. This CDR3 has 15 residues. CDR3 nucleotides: TGTGCCAGCAGCACGTCCGGGCCCCAGAGAAACGAGCAGTACTTC. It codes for CASSTSGPQRNEQYF.

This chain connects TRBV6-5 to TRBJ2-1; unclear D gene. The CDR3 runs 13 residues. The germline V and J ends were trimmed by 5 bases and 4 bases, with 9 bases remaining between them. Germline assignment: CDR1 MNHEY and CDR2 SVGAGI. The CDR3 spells CASSRTPYNEQFF. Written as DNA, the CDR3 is TGTGCCAGCAGTCGGACGCCATACAATGAGCAGTTCTTC.

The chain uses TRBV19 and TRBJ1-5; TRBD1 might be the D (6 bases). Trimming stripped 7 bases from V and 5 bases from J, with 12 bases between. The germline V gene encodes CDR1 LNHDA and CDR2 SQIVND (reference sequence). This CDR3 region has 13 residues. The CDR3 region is CASMRGHYQPQHF. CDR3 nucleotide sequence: TGTGCCAGTATGAGGGGACACTATCAGCCCCAGCATTTT.

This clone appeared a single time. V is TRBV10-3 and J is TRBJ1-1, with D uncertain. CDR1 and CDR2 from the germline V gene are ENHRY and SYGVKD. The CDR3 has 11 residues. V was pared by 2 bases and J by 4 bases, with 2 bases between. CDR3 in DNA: TGTGCCATCAGTGAGACCACTGAAGCTTTCTTT. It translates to CAISETTEAFF.

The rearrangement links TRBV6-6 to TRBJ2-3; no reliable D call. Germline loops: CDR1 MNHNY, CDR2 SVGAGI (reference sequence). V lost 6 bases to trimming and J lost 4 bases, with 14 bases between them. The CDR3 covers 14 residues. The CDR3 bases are TGTGCCAGCAGAGAGGACGGGTCGGCAGATACGCAGTATTTT. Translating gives CASREDGSADTQYF.

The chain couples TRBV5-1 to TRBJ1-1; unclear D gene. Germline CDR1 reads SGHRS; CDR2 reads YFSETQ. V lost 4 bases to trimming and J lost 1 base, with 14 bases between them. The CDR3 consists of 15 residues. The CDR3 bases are TGCGCCAGCAGCCACGGAATCGAGGGGAACACTGAAGCTTTCTTT. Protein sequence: CASSHGIEGNTEAFF. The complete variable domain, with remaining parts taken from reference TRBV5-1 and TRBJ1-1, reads KAGVTQTPRYLIKTRGQQVTLSCSPISGHRSVSWYQQTPGQGLQFLFEYFSETQRNKGNFPGRFSGRQFSNSRSEMNVSTLELGDSALYLCASSHGIEGNTEAFFGQGTRLTVV.

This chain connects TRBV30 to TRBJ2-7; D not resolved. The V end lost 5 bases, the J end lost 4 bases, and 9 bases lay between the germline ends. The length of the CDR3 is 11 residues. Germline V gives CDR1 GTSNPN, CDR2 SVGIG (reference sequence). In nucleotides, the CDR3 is TGTGCCTGGGGCCCTATGTACGAGCAGTACTTC. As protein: CAWGPMYEQYF.

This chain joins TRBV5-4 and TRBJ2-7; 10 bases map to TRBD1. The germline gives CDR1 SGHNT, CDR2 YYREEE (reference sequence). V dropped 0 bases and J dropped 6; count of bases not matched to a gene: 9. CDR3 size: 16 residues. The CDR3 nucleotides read TGTGCCAGCAGCTTGGGAGGACAGGGGGTTGAAAGCGAGCAGTACTTC. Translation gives CASSLGGQGVESEQYF. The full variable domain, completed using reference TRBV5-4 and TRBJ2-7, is ETGVTQSPTHLIKTRGQQVTLRCSSQSGHNTVSWYQQALGQGPQFIFQYYREEENGRGNFPPRFSGLQFPNYSSELNVNALELDDSALYLCASSLGGQGVESEQYFGPGTRLTVT.

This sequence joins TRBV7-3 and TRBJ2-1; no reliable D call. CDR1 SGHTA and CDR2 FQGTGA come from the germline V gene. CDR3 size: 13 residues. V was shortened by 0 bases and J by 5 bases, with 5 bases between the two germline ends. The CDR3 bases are TGTGCCAGCAGCTTAACGACGCACAATGAGCAGTTCTTC. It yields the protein CASSLTTHNEQFF.

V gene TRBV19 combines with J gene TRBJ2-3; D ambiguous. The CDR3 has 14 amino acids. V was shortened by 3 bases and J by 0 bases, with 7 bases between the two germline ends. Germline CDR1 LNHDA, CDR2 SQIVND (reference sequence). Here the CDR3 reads CASSINPSTDTQYF. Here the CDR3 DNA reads TGTGCCAGTAGTATCAATCCCAGCACAGATACGCAGTATTTT.

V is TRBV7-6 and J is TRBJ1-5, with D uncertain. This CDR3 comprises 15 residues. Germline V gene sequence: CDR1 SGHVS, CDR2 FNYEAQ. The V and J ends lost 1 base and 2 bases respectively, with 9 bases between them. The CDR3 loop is CASSLGSGGNQPQHF. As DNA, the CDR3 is TGTGCCAGCAGCTTAGGATCAGGCGGCAATCAGCCCCAGCATTTT.

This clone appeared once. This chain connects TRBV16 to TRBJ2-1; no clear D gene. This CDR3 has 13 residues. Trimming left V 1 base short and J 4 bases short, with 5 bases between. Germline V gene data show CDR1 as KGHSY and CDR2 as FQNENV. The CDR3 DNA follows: TGTGCCAGCAGCCAATGGCAATACAATGAGCAGTTCTTC. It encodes CASSQWQYNEQFF.

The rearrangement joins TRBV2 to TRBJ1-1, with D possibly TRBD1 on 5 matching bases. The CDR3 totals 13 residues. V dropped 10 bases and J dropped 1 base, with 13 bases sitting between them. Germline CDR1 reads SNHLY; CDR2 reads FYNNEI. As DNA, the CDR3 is TGTGCCATTTTGGGACGGACGAACACTGAAGCTTTCTTT. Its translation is CAILGRTNTEAFF.

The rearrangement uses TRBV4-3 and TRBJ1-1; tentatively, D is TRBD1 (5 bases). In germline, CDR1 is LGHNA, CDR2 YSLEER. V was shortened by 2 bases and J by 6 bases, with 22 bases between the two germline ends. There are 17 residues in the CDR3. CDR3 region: CASSQSNLGPRRAEAFF. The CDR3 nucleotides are TGCGCCAGCAGCCAATCTAACTTGGGACCACGCAGGGCTGAAGCTTTCTTT.

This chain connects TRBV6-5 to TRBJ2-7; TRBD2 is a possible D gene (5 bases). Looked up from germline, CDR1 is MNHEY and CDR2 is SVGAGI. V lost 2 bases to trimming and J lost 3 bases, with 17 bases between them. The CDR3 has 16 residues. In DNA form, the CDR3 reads TGTGCCAGCAGTTACAGGCCCGGGAAACCTGACTACGAGCAGTACTTC. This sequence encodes CASSYRPGKPDYEQYF.

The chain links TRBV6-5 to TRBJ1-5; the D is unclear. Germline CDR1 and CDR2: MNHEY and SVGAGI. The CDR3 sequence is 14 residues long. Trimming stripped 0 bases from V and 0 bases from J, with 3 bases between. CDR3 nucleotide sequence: TGTGCCAGCAGTTACTCGACTAGCAATCAGCCCCAGCATTTT. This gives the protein CASSYSTSNQPQHF.

CDR3 bases: TGTGCCAGCAGCCCCCCTTTAGGGAGGGACTCCTACGAGCAGTACTTC. It translates to CASSPPLGRDSYEQYF. The gene calls are TRBV14 and TRBJ2-7, with 7 positions matching TRBD2. The CDR3 is made up of 16 amino acids. Germline loops: CDR1 SGHDN, CDR2 FVKESK. The ends lost 4 bases at V and 0 bases at J; junction bases unmatched: 9. Variable domain in full (rest from reference TRBV14 and TRBJ2-7): EAGVTQFPSHSVIEKGQTVTLRCDPISGHDNLYWYRRVMGKEIKFLLHFVKESKQDESGMPNNRFLAERTGGTYSTLKVQPAELEDSGVYFCASSPPLGRDSYEQYFGPGTRLTVT.

CDR3 sequence reads: CASSQDSLAGGLDTQYF. CDR3 in DNA: TGCGCCAGCAGCCAAGATTCGCTAGCGGGGGGTCTGGATACGCAGTATTTT. The chain has TRBV4-3 and TRBJ2-3; 11 bases line up with TRBD2. With 0 bases clipped from V and 6 bases from J, the junction kept 8 bases outside the gene matches. This CDR3 is 17 amino acids long. Looked up from germline, CDR1 is LGHNA and CDR2 is YSLEER.

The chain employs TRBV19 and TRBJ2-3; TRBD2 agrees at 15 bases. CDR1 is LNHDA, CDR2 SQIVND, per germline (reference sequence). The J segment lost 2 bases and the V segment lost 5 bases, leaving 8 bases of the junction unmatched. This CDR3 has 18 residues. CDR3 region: CASSVTGTSGGSTDTQYF. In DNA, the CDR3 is TGTGCCAGTAGTGTAACCGGGACTAGCGGGGGGTCCACAGATACGCAGTATTTT.

The CDR3 bases are TGTGCCAGCAGAAGAGCGGGGGGGCTACCAGATACGCAGTATTTT. Translating gives CASRRAGGLPDTQYF. The chain combines TRBV6-5 with TRBJ2-3; 10 bases are shared with TRBD2. Trimming cost V 6 bases and J 4 bases; bases outside gene matches: 7. Per germline, CDR1 MNHEY and CDR2 SVGAGI. The CDR3 loop spans 15 amino acids.

The CDR3, as DNA: TGTGCCAGCTCCCCAGAGACAGGACCTAACAATCAGCCCCAGCATTTT. It encodes CASSPETGPNNQPQHF. The V call is TRBV18, the J call TRBJ1-5, with a possible D match to TRBD1 (6 bases). The V gene's germline CDR1 is KGHSH and CDR2 LQKENI. The CDR3 contains 16 residues. Trimming removed 6 bases from V and 3 bases from J, with 18 bases in between.